The rows below give T cell receptor beta chains drawn from one sample of a study of long-term antiretroviral therapy in people with HIV. Sequenced by immunoSEQ multiplex PCR; TCRdb stores in-frame clones only, minus some. The table has fewer than 35,000 clones, about 81% seen once. This specimen consisted of unsorted PBMCs, obtained 2.9 years after starting antiretroviral therapy. These receptors originate from a man aged 45 to 65 with HIV. CDR3s leave out the opening cysteine and the closing phenylalanine or tryptophan.

v_gene,len,j_gene,CDR3aa
TRBV4-1,10,TRBJ1-3,ASADSGNTIY
TRBV6-5,13,TRBJ1-5,ASSYSSGGGQPQH
TRBV9,14,TRBJ2-5,ASSAGGQILQETQY
TRBV7-3,12,TRBJ1-1,ASSLTGLTGEAF
TRBV7-2,14,TRBJ1-2,ASSLDLRGRDYGYT
TRBV29-1,12,TRBJ1-5,SVSSGQGADPQH
TRBV7-6,16,TRBJ2-1,ASSLGLAGASPYNEQF
TRBV28,14,TRBJ2-3,ASYPSIGSGTDTQY
TRBV2,13,TRBJ2-2,ASSYDSGYTGELF
TRBV30,13,TRBJ1-2,AWSGDRPTNYGYT
TRBV7-3,15,TRBJ2-7,ASSRISFSGGAYEQY
TRBV6-6,13,TRBJ1-5,ASSQPTGTDQPQH
TRBV19,11,TRBJ1-2,ASSVTDFYGYT
TRBV7-2,13,TRBJ2-7,ASSFPGLLTYEQY
TRBV30,12,TRBJ2-2,AWRTFANTGELF
TRBV6-5,13,TRBJ2-7,ASSYSLGRSYEQY
TRBV28,14,TRBJ2-5,ASSSPTGAYQETQY